This T cell receptor (beta chain) was found in a study of CD8 T cells in ankylosing spondylitis. Study observations and caveats: Disease-linked clones displayed a CD8+ phenotype and appeared relatively rarely in peripheral blood.

V shed 1 base, J shed 3 bases, and the junction held 3 bases outside the gene matches. This CDR3 has 14 amino acids. The germline V gene encodes CDR1 MNHEY and CDR2 SMNVEV (reference sequence). TCRdb processed the 5' RACE reads anew with MiXCR; each CDR3 protein has one entry. The table includes some 37,000 distinct CDR3 sequences, 5.5% to 7.5% detected once. Many counts were recorded for this clonotype. Its matching antigen is unknown. The sequence came from a male donor with ankylosing spondylitis or in good health (not recorded which). Sample: blood, either unsorted or a sorted T cell fraction (not recorded which). The J gene is TRBJ2-7, the V gene TRBV27, with 7 bases lining up with TRBD2. The CDR3 sequence is CASSLLGGSYEQYF. The CDR3, as DNA: TGTGCCAGCAGTTTATTAGGCGGGAGCTACGAGCAGTACTTC.